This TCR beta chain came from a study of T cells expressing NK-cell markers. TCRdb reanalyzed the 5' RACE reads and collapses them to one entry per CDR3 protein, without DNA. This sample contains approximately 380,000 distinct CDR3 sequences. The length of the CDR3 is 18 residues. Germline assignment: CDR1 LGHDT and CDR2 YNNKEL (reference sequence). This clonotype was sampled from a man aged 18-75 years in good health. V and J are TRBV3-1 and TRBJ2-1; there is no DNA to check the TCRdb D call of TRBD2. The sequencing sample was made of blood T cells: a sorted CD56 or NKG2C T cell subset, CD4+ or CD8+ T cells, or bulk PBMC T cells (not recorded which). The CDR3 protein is CASSGSPNLAGRYNEQFF.